The 20 T cell receptor beta chains listed next were all sequenced from one sample in a study of blood T cell repertoires in COVID-19 (dated by TCRdb to 2020 to 2022). Preparation of the library involved the immunoSEQ multiplex PCR assay. TCRdb obtained this table from immuneACCESS and retained in-frame rearrangements with V and J assigned. These tables miss some clones; where compared with another copy, unresolved V genes account for less than half of the shortfall, and the remainder is unexplained. Recorded for this sample are 85,000 to 95,000 clones; about 80% of them occurred a single time. The top ten constitute 6.5% to 9% of the sample. Sequenced input: peripheral blood. All receptors derive from an older man with acute or convalescent COVID-19.

The V and J genes are TRBV29-1 and TRBJ2-1; D perhaps matches TRBD1 (6 bases). Trimming removed 6 bases at V and 8 bases at J, with 11 bases between. This CDR3 is built from 11 residues. Germline CDR1 SQVTM, CDR2 ANQGSEA. This CDR3 reads CSVERTDEQFF. Written as DNA, the CDR3 is TGCAGCGTGGAGCGGACAGATGAGCAGTTCTTC.

This CDR3 reads CASSLGAMSTDTQYF. The DNA of the CDR3 is TGCGCCAGCAGCTTGGGTGCGATGAGCACAGATACGCAGTATTTT. This chain joins TRBV5-1 and TRBJ2-3; no reliable D call. V was shortened by 0 bases and J by 0 bases, with 8 bases between the two germline ends. The CDR3 consists of 15 residues. Germline V lookup: CDR1 SGHRS, CDR2 YFSETQ.

V and J are TRBV6-6 and TRBJ1-6; the match to TRBD1 covers 7 bases. Trimming at V came to 6 bases and at J to 8 bases, leaving 7 bases not matched to a gene. CDR1 and CDR2 (germline): MNHNY, SVGAGI (reference sequence). The CDR3 spans 14 residues. The CDR3: CASRRQGLDSPLHF. In nucleotides, the CDR3 is TGTGCCAGCAGGCGACAGGGACTGGATTCACCCCTCCACTTT.

On this clone itself: This CDR3 is also generated by other DNA sequences in the sample. The DNA of the CDR3 is TGTGCCAGCAGTTTCGGGGAGACCCAGTACTTC. Its protein is CASSFGETQYF. This sequence joins TRBV12-3 or TRBV12-4 and TRBJ2-5; D is ambiguous. There are 11 residues in the CDR3. With 3 bases removed from V and 5 bases from J, the gap between germline ends came to 4 bases.

J is TRBJ1-2 and V is TRBV28; a possible D gene is TRBD1 (6 bases). The CDR3 loop spans 16 amino acids. Deletions cut 2 bases from V and 5 bases from J, with 18 bases between. Looked up from germline, CDR1 is MDHEN and CDR2 is SYDVKM. The CDR3: CASSLGQTETFYGYTF. The CDR3 region has the DNA TGTGCCAGCAGTTTAGGACAGACGGAGACCTTTTATGGCTACACCTTC.

The genes are TRBV4-2 and TRBJ1-4, with 8 positions matching TRBD1. Trimming took 2 bases from V and 8 from J; bases not matched to a gene: 10. CDR3 length: 16 amino acids. CDR1 and CDR2 (germline): LGHNA, YNFKEQ. The CDR3 DNA sequence: TGTGCCAGCAGCCAAACAATACAGGGGGTGGGAGAAAAACTGTTTTTT. Translating gives CASSQTIQGVGEKLFF.

This chain links TRBV2 with TRBJ2-4; D might be TRBD1 (6 bases). The CDR3 contains 13 residues. The germline V and J ends were trimmed by 10 bases and 3 bases, with 13 bases remaining between them. The germline V gene has CDR1 SNHLY and CDR2 FYNNEI. The CDR3 DNA is TGTGCCACCTTACGGACAGACAAAAACATTCAGTACTTC. Translated, it gives CATLRTDKNIQYF.

In DNA form, the CDR3 reads TGTGCCAGCAGGTCGGACAGGGTTAGCTACGAGCAGTACTTC. Translated: CASRSDRVSYEQYF. This chain connects TRBV25-1 to TRBJ2-7, with 8 bases that match TRBD1. The CDR3 covers 14 residues. Germline lookup yields CDR1 MGHDK and CDR2 SYGVNS. J was trimmed by 3 bases and V by 6 bases; bases with no gene match: 7.

This clone was seen a few times. The V call is TRBV27, the J call TRBJ2-2; D ambiguous. Trimming cost V 4 bases and J 7 bases, with 10 bases left between them. The length of the CDR3 is 13 residues. In germline, CDR1 is MNHEY, CDR2 SMNVEV (reference sequence). The DNA for the CDR3 is TGTGCCAGCAGTTCAATGGAGTTCGGGGAGCTGTTTTTT. It translates to CASSSMEFGELFF.

The rearrangement joins TRBV27 to TRBJ1-1; D is undetermined. This CDR3 is built from 13 residues. The germline V and J ends were trimmed by 5 bases and 1 base, with 8 bases remaining between them. CDR1 MNHEY and CDR2 SMNVEV come from the germline V gene (reference sequence). In nucleotides, the CDR3 is TGTGCCAGCAGTAACTTGTGGAACACTGAAGCTTTCTTT. This encodes CASSNLWNTEAFF.

The chain uses TRBV6-1 and TRBJ1-1, with a weak D call TRBD1 (6 bases). Trimming took 5 bases from V and 9 from J, leaving 19 bases between them. The CDR3 has 14 residues. The V gene's germline CDR1 is MNHNS and CDR2 SASEGT. In DNA form, the CDR3 reads TGTGCCAGCAGTTATCAGGGGACTAGGGACCAAGCTTTCTTT. This translates into CASSYQGTRDQAFF.

This chain links TRBV7-9 with TRBJ1-1, with TRBD1 matching over 9 bases. This CDR3 has 15 residues. V trimming: 1 base; J trimming: 3 bases; junction bases outside the gene matches: 3. The germline V gene has CDR1 SEHNR and CDR2 FQNEAQ (reference sequence). The CDR3 spells CASSLGGQGYTEAFF. The CDR3 DNA is TGTGCCAGCAGCTTAGGGGGACAGGGCTACACTGAAGCTTTCTTT.

The chain is built from TRBV4-2 and TRBJ2-3; 9 bases match TRBD1. Germline CDR1 LGHNA, CDR2 YNFKEQ. The CDR3 sequence is 17 residues long. The V gene end was trimmed by 0 bases and the J gene end by 2 bases; junction bases not matched to a gene: 6. The CDR3, as DNA: TGTGCCAGCAGCCAAGAGGAGGGACAGGGAACCACAGATACGCAGTATTTT. As protein: CASSQEEGQGTTDTQYF.

This sequence joins TRBV27 and TRBJ1-2; 7 bases match TRBD1. With 0 bases clipped from V and 2 bases from J, the junction kept 6 bases outside the gene matches. This CDR3 has 16 amino acids. Germline CDR1 and CDR2: MNHEY and SMNVEV (reference sequence). The CDR3 nucleotides read TGTGCCAGCAGTTTATCCTTCCTGACAGGGAACTATGGCTACACCTTC. It yields the protein CASSLSFLTGNYGYTF.

This clone appeared a single time. J is TRBJ1-1 and V is TRBV6-5; no firm D call. Trimming took off 5 bases at V and 11 bases at J, with 18 bases between the two ends. The CDR3 runs to 13 residues. The germline CDR1 and CDR2 sequences are MNHEY and SVGAGI. Written as DNA, the CDR3 is TGTGCCAGCAGTAACTTAGGAGTTTCAAAGGCTTTCTTT. Translating it yields CASSNLGVSKAFF.

This clone was observed a handful of times. The CDR3 reads CASSIFPGGITIMDTEAFF. The CDR3 nucleotides are TGTGCCAGTAGTATATTCCCCGGGGGAATTACAATCATGGACACTGAAGCTTTCTTT. This chain uses TRBV19 with TRBJ1-1, with a tentative D call TRBD1 (5 bases). The CDR3 spans 19 residues. Trimming took 2 bases from V and 3 from J, leaving 25 bases between them. Looked up from germline, CDR1 is LNHDA and CDR2 is SQIVND (reference sequence).

The V and J genes are TRBV11-2 and TRBJ2-7, with D perhaps TRBD1 (5 bases). Trimming shortened V by 5 bases and J by 6 bases, and 14 bases separated the two germline ends. There are 13 residues in the CDR3. Germline lookup yields CDR1 SGHAT and CDR2 FQNNGV. CDR3 protein: CASSNTGSGEQYF. The CDR3 nucleotides read TGTGCCAGCAGCAATACAGGATCGGGCGAGCAGTACTTC.

This sequence joins TRBV9 and TRBJ2-3; TRBD2 aligns across 7 bases. The germline V gene encodes CDR1 SGDLS and CDR2 YYNGEE. The CDR3 is made up of 16 amino acids. The V and J ends lost 0 bases and 0 bases, in that order; junction bases with no gene match: 4. CDR3 in amino acids: CASSVATSPSTDTQYF. The CDR3 coding sequence is TGTGCCAGCAGCGTAGCGACTAGCCCTAGCACAGATACGCAGTATTTT.

The V call is TRBV4-1, the J call TRBJ2-3, with 13 bases lining up with TRBD2. CDR1 MGHRA and CDR2 YSYEKL come from the germline V gene. With V trimmed by 9 bases and J by 6 bases, 6 bases remained unmatched. The CDR3 is 14 residues long. The DNA of the CDR3 is TGCGCCAGTAGGACTAGCGGGAGCGTTGATACGCAGTATTTT. Encoded protein: CASRTSGSVDTQYF.

This clone was counted between two and nine times. The chain joins TRBV5-4 to TRBJ2-1; 8 positions agree with TRBD2. The CDR3 runs to 15 residues. Trimming at V came to 3 bases and at J to 4 bases, leaving 6 bases not matched to a gene. Per germline, CDR1 SGHNT and CDR2 YYREEE (reference sequence). The CDR3 loop is CASSSSSGPYNEQFF. CDR3 in DNA: TGTGCCAGCAGCTCCTCTAGCGGGCCGTACAATGAGCAGTTCTTC.